The 30 T cell receptor beta chains below come from one sample, sequenced in a study. Each CDR3 protein is one row after TCRdb ran MiXCR on the 5' RACE reads. Of tens of thousands of distinct CDR3 sequences listed, 26% are singletons. The sequenced sample consisted of naive CD4+ T cells sorted from a lymph node. This sample's subset: naive CD4+ T cells, CD4+CD45RA+CD25-. Source of these receptors: a female donor with breast cancer.

This clonotype showed up many times. The rearrangement joins TRBV15 to TRBJ2-7; 7 nucleotides match TRBD1. The V gene's germline CDR1 is LNHNV and CDR2 YYDKDF (reference sequence). This CDR3 region has 13 residues. The V gene end was trimmed by 3 bases and the J gene end by 6 bases; junction bases not matched to a gene: 5. The CDR3 sequence: CATSRATGAEQYF. The CDR3 DNA is TGTGCCACCAGCAGGGCAACAGGGGCCGAGCAGTACTTC.

This clonotype showed up many times. The chain combines TRBV5-1 with TRBJ2-7, with 11 nucleotides matching TRBD2. This CDR3 has 15 residues. V dropped 3 bases and J dropped 3; count of bases not matched to a gene: 5. The germline V gene encodes CDR1 SGHRS and CDR2 YFSETQ. CDR3 residues: CASSSQGLADYEQYF. The CDR3 bases are TGCGCCAGCAGCTCCCAGGGACTAGCGGACTACGAGCAGTACTTC. The entire variable domain, with the rest obtained from reference TRBV5-1 and TRBJ2-7, is as follows: KAGVTQTPRYLIKTRGQQVTLSCSPISGHRSVSWYQQTPGQGLQFLFEYFSETQRNKGNFPGRFSGRQFSNSRSEMNVSTLELGDSALYLCASSSQGLADYEQYFGPGTRLTVT.

The chain recombines TRBV5-1 with TRBJ2-7; 7 bases are shared with TRBD1. V dropped 3 bases and J dropped 3; count of bases not matched to a gene: 6. The CDR3 is 14 residues long. From germline, CDR1 is SGHRS and CDR2 YFSETQ. DNA of the CDR3: TGCGCCAGCAGCTCGACAGGGACCCGCTACGAGCAGTACTTC. It yields the protein CASSSTGTRYEQYF. Together with reference TRBV5-1 and TRBJ2-7, the CDR3 gives the full variable domain: KAGVTQTPRYLIKTRGQQVTLSCSPISGHRSVSWYQQTPGQGLQFLFEYFSETQRNKGNFPGRFSGRQFSNSRSEMNVSTLELGDSALYLCASSSTGTRYEQYFGPGTRLTVT.

The genes are TRBV12-3 or TRBV12-4 and TRBJ1-2; 8 bases agree with TRBD1. The length of the CDR3 is 14 residues. With 5 bases clipped from V and 5 bases from J, the junction kept 7 bases outside the gene matches. CDR3 region: CASSARTGTYGYTF. The CDR3 DNA sequence: TGTGCCAGCAGTGCACGGACAGGGACGTATGGCTACACCTTC.

The chain recombines TRBV15 with TRBJ1-5, with D tentatively TRBD1 (5 bases). The V gene lost 6 bases and the J gene lost 0 bases, with 15 bases spanning the gap. Looked up from germline, CDR1 is LNHNV and CDR2 is YYDKDF (reference sequence). CDR3 length: 16 amino acids. Here the CDR3 reads CATRYGGRISNQPQHF. The CDR3 DNA reads TGTGCCACCAGATATGGGGGTCGAATTAGCAATCAGCCCCAGCATTTT.

This clonotype was detected many times. Here the CDR3 reads CSANRGRERSNQPQHF. The DNA for the CDR3 is TGCAGTGCTAACAGGGGGCGGGAGAGGAGCAATCAGCCCCAGCATTTT. The chain couples TRBV20-1 to TRBJ1-5, with 9 bases matching TRBD1. Germline V gene data show CDR1 as DFQATT and CDR2 as SNEGSKA (reference sequence). This CDR3 is 16 amino acids long. The V segment lost 4 bases and the J segment 1 base; nucleotides outside the gene matches: 8.

The chain uses TRBV7-2 and TRBJ1-5; D perhaps matches TRBD1 (5 bases). The V end lost 5 bases, the J end lost 3 bases, and 14 bases lay between the germline ends. The germline V gene has CDR1 SGHTA and CDR2 FQGNSA. The CDR3 runs to 15 residues. The CDR3, as DNA: TGTGCCAGCAGCGTCGCGGGACTGAACAATCAGCCCCAGCATTTT. This gives the protein CASSVAGLNNQPQHF. Full variable domain (rest looked up from reference TRBV7-2 and TRBJ1-5): GAGVSQSPSNKVTEKGKDVELRCDPISGHTALYWYRQSLGQGLEFLIYFQGNSAPDKSGLPSDRFSAERTGGSVSTLTIQRTQQEDSAVYLCASSVAGLNNQPQHFGDGTRLSIL.

This clonotype was seen a handful of times. This chain links TRBV5-1 with TRBJ1-1, with 8 positions matching TRBD1. Germline assignment: CDR1 SGHRS and CDR2 YFSETQ. The J segment lost 1 base and the V segment lost 4 bases, leaving 6 bases of the junction unmatched. The CDR3 has 15 amino acids. The DNA of the CDR3 is TGCGCCAGCAGCCCCCCCGGGACAGGGAACACTGAAGCTTTCTTT. Protein sequence: CASSPPGTGNTEAFF. Full variable domain (missing parts from reference TRBV5-1 and TRBJ1-1): KAGVTQTPRYLIKTRGQQVTLSCSPISGHRSVSWYQQTPGQGLQFLFEYFSETQRNKGNFPGRFSGRQFSNSRSEMNVSTLELGDSALYLCASSPPGTGNTEAFFGQGTRLTVV.

V and J are TRBV18 and TRBJ1-1; the D gene is possibly TRBD1 (6 bases). The CDR3 loop spans 12 amino acids. Trimming took off 4 bases at V and 6 bases at J, with 9 bases between the two ends. CDR1 and CDR2 (germline): KGHSH, LQKENI. The CDR3 nucleotides are TGTGCCAGCTCACAGACAGGATCTGAAGCTTTCTTT. Translating gives CASSQTGSEAFF. The full variable domain, its missing parts supplied by reference TRBV18 and TRBJ1-1, is NAGVMQNPRHLVRRRGQEARLRCSPMKGHSHVYWYRQLPEEGLKFMVYLQKENIIDESGMPKERFSAEFPKEGPSILRIQQVVRGDSAAYFCASSQTGSEAFFGQGTRLTVV.

This clonotype was recorded at least ten times. This chain joins TRBV27 and TRBJ2-7, with D perhaps being TRBD1 or TRBD2 (5 bases each). V was pared by 8 bases and J by 6 bases, with 14 bases between. The germline gives CDR1 MNHEY, CDR2 SMNVEV (reference sequence). The CDR3 length is 12 residues. The CDR3 reads CASRASRGEQYF. DNA for the CDR3: TGTGCCAGCCGCGCCTCGAGGGGCGAGCAGTACTTC.

This chain links TRBV4-2 with TRBJ1-2; 9 positions agree with TRBD1. Trimming removed 6 bases from V and 10 bases from J; junction bases left unmatched: 6. The CDR3 spans 12 residues. The germline V gene encodes CDR1 LGHNA and CDR2 YNFKEQ. This CDR3 is CASSTTGGDYTF. In DNA, the CDR3 is TGTGCCAGCAGTACGACAGGGGGTGACTACACCTTC.

This clonotype has ten or more counts. This chain uses TRBV27 with TRBJ1-2, with 8 bases matching TRBD1. CDR1 and CDR2 from the germline V gene are MNHEY and SMNVEV (reference sequence). The CDR3 totals 14 residues. J was trimmed by 4 bases and V by 5 bases; bases with no gene match: 6. The CDR3 here is CASSTDRGSYGYTF. The CDR3, as DNA: TGTGCCAGCAGTACCGACAGGGGAAGCTATGGCTACACCTTC.

This clonotype appeared a few times. One end of the junction is discordant with germline, which a read error may explain. This rearrangement joins TRBV18 to TRBJ2-3; D gene uncertain. Germline CDR1 reads KGHSH; CDR2 reads LQKENI. CDR3 length: 16 amino acids. The CDR3 spells CANSPPTRASTDTQYF. The CDR3, as DNA: TGTGCCAACTCACCACCTACAAGGGCTAGCACAGATACGCAGTATTTT.

This clonotype was counted between two and nine times. The CDR3 region is CASSQGAGRYGYTF. The CDR3 DNA is TGCGCCAGCAGCCAAGGAGCAGGCCGGTATGGCTACACCTTC. The rearrangement joins TRBV4-1 to TRBJ1-2; D gene ambiguous. Germline values: CDR1 MGHRA, CDR2 YSYEKL. V was pared by 1 base and J by 5 bases, with 11 bases between. This CDR3 has 14 amino acids.

This clonotype was seen more than once but under ten times. The CDR3 DNA sequence: TGCGCCAGCAGGGCAGAACTCCTAAATTACAATGAGCAGTTCTTC. Translating gives CASRAELLNYNEQFF. The chain links TRBV5-1 to TRBJ2-1; D remains unclear. The V and J ends lost 5 bases and 4 bases respectively, with 16 bases between them. The CDR3 is made up of 15 amino acids. Germline CDR1 and CDR2: SGHRS and YFSETQ. The entire variable domain, with the rest obtained from reference TRBV5-1 and TRBJ2-1, is as follows: KAGVTQTPRYLIKTRGQQVTLSCSPISGHRSVSWYQQTPGQGLQFLFEYFSETQRNKGNFPGRFSGRQFSNSRSEMNVSTLELGDSALYLCASRAELLNYNEQFFGPGTRLTVL.

This clonotype was seen more than once but under ten times. V is TRBV29-1 and J is TRBJ1-2, with 9 bases lining up with TRBD1. This CDR3 region has 12 residues. The trim removed 5 bases at V and 8 bases at J, leaving 6 bases unmatched. CDR1 and CDR2 from the germline V gene are SQVTM and ANQGSEA. Here the CDR3 reads CSVSPTGGGYTF. As DNA, the CDR3 is TGCAGCGTTTCCCCCACAGGGGGCGGCTACACCTTC.

This clonotype was picked up many times. This chain connects TRBV9 to TRBJ2-7, with D perhaps TRBD1 (5 bases). Trimming took off 3 bases at V and 6 bases at J, with 16 bases between the two ends. Per germline, CDR1 SGDLS and CDR2 YYNGEE. The CDR3 spans 14 residues. The CDR3 loop is CASSARDSPGEQYF. CDR3 DNA sequence: TGTGCCAGCAGCGCCAGAGACAGCCCTGGCGAGCAGTACTTC.

This clonotype occurred many times. This chain joins TRBV5-1 and TRBJ2-3; D gene unclear. V dropped 5 bases and J dropped 5 bases, with 12 bases sitting between them. The CDR3 contains 13 residues. The germline V gene has CDR1 SGHRS and CDR2 YFSETQ. CDR3 nucleotide sequence: TGCGCCAGCAGTGGTGAACTGGGAGATACGCAGTATTTT. Translation: CASSGELGDTQYF. Complete variable domain (other parts from reference TRBV5-1 and TRBJ2-3): KAGVTQTPRYLIKTRGQQVTLSCSPISGHRSVSWYQQTPGQGLQFLFEYFSETQRNKGNFPGRFSGRQFSNSRSEMNVSTLELGDSALYLCASSGELGDTQYFGPGTRLTVL.

The V and J genes are TRBV5-4 and TRBJ2-5; 8 nucleotides agree with TRBD2. CDR1 and CDR2 from the germline V gene are SGHNT and YYREEE (reference sequence). CDR3 size: 15 residues. The V segment lost 4 bases and the J segment 4 bases; nucleotides outside the gene matches: 9. The CDR3 nucleotides read TGTGCCAGCAGCCAAACGGGGGGGATTCGAGAGACCCAGTACTTC. As protein: CASSQTGGIRETQYF.

This clonotype came up a few times. The V call is TRBV24-1, the J call TRBJ1-1, with TRBD1 as a possible D gene (5 bases). The length of the CDR3 is 13 residues. Trimming pared 9 bases from V and 1 base from J, leaving 11 bases between. CDR1 is KGHDR, CDR2 SFDVKD, per germline. The CDR3: CATSLGGNTEAFF. The CDR3 bases are TGTGCCACCTCCCTGGGGGGGAACACTGAAGCTTTCTTT.

To note about this clonotype: One end of the junction fails to match germline, which may point to a read error. The rearrangement links TRBV7-3 to TRBJ2-2; possible D gene TRBD1, 6 bases. The germline V gene encodes CDR1 SGHTA and CDR2 FQGTGA. This CDR3 spans 14 amino acids. The CDR3 region has the DNA TGTACCAGCAGCGCTACAGGGTATACCGGGGAGCTGTTTTTT. Translated: CTSSATGYTGELFF.

The J gene is TRBJ1-4, the V gene TRBV5-1, with a weak D call TRBD1 (5 bases). Germline CDR1 reads SGHRS; CDR2 reads YFSETQ. The V end was cut by 4 bases, the J end by 5 bases, with 18 bases between. This CDR3 is 16 amino acids long. CDR3 nucleotide sequence: TGCGCCAGCAGCCCCCGCCTTGTAGGACAAAATGAAAAACTGTTTTTT. It specifies CASSPRLVGQNEKLFF. Full variable domain (remainder filled in from reference TRBV5-1 and TRBJ1-4): KAGVTQTPRYLIKTRGQQVTLSCSPISGHRSVSWYQQTPGQGLQFLFEYFSETQRNKGNFPGRFSGRQFSNSRSEMNVSTLELGDSALYLCASSPRLVGQNEKLFFGSGTQLSVL.

In regard to this clonotype: A read error is possible here, since a much larger clone lies one base away. The chain has TRBV6-1 and TRBJ1-1; 8 nucleotides match TRBD1. V gave up 8 bases and J gave up 4 bases; unmatched junction bases: 15. CDR3 size: 16 residues. Germline V CDR1 and CDR2: MNHNS, SASEGT. DNA of the CDR3: TGTGCCAGCGTCCCCTCTCCGGGACAGGCTGCCACTGAAGCTTTCTTT. Residues: CASVPSPGQAATEAFF.

CDR3 loop: CASSLFGGDEQYF. The CDR3 DNA reads as TGTGCCAGCAGCCTCTTCGGTGGGGACGAGCAGTACTTC. The chain carries TRBV9 and TRBJ2-7, with D hard to call. The V gene lost 4 bases and the J gene lost 5 bases, with 13 bases spanning the gap. The CDR3 loop spans 13 amino acids. Germline assignment: CDR1 SGDLS and CDR2 YYNGEE.

As to this clonotype: A much bigger clone sits one base away, suggesting this may be a read error. The J gene is TRBJ2-7, the V gene TRBV20-1, with D perhaps matching TRBD1 or TRBD2 (5 bases each). The CDR3 loop spans 14 amino acids. CDR1 DFQATT and CDR2 SNEGSKA come from the germline V gene (reference sequence). The CDR3 is CGARVRGRTYEQYF. CDR3 nucleotides: TGCGGTGCTAGAGTCCGGGGACGGACCTACGAGCAGTACTTC.

This clonotype was counted at least ten times. The chain couples TRBV15 to TRBJ2-7; the D gene is possibly TRBD1 (5 bases). V lost 0 bases and J 7 bases, leaving 10 bases between the germline ends. Germline CDR1 is LNHNV and CDR2 is YYDKDF (reference sequence). The CDR3 totals 13 residues. This CDR3 is CATSRDRGREQYF. Written as DNA, the CDR3 is TGTGCCACCAGCAGAGATAGGGGCAGGGAGCAGTACTTC.

Regarding this clonotype: This may arise from a read error, as a much more abundant clone is one base away. This chain joins TRBV20-1 and TRBJ1-4; 7 bases are shared with TRBD1. Looked up from germline, CDR1 is DFQATT and CDR2 is SNEGSKA (reference sequence). The J segment lost 6 bases and the V segment lost 7 bases, leaving 17 bases of the junction unmatched. The CDR3 consists of 16 residues. The DNA of the CDR3 is TGCAGTGTGATACGGACAGGAGGCCACAGTGATGAAAAACTGTTTTTT. It yields the protein CSVIRTGGHSDEKLFF.

The J gene is TRBJ2-6, the V gene TRBV4-2, with D possibly being TRBD2 (5 bases). The V gene's germline CDR1 is LGHNA and CDR2 YNFKEQ. The CDR3 runs to 18 residues. The V gene lost 0 bases and the J gene lost 0 bases, with 12 bases spanning the gap. Here the CDR3 reads CASSQDGGRTSGANVLTF. CDR3 DNA: TGTGCCAGCAGCCAAGACGGAGGACGTACCTCTGGGGCCAACGTCCTGACTTTC.

This clonotype was picked up many times. The chain has TRBV6-2 or TRBV6-3 and TRBJ2-2; 9 bases match TRBD2. Germline CDR1 and CDR2: MNHEY and SVGEGT. Germline trimming cut 4 bases from V and 9 bases from J; bases unmatched to any gene: 9. This CDR3 has 15 amino acids. As DNA, the CDR3 is TGTGCCAGCAGTTCCGCAGGGACTAGCAGGAGGGAGCTGTTTTTT. Encoded protein: CASSSAGTSRRELFF.

By share of the sample, this clonotype is medium-sized. This chain joins TRBV7-2 and TRBJ1-1; no clear D gene. CDR1 is SGHTA, CDR2 FQGNSA, per germline. The CDR3 consists of 15 residues. Trimming pared 1 base from V and 0 bases from J, leaving 9 bases between. The CDR3 loop reads CASSLGVGMNTEAFF. The CDR3 nucleotides read TGTGCCAGCAGCTTAGGGGTCGGAATGAACACTGAAGCTTTCTTT.